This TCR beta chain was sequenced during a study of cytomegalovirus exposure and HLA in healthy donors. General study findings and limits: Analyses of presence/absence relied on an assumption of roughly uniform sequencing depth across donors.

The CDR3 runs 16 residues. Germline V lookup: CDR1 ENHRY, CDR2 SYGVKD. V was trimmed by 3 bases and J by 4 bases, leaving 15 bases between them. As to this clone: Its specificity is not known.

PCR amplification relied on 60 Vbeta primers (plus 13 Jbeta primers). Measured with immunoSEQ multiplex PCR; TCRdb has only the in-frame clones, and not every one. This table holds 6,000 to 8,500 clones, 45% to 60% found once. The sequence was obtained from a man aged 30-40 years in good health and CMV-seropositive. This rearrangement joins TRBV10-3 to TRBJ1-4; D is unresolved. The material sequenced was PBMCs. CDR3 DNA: TGTGCCATCAGTGAAGCACTAGCGGGAGGTAATGAAAAACTGTTTTTT. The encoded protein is CAISEALAGGNEKLFF.